The present TCR beta chain was sequenced within a study of cytomegalovirus exposure and HLA in healthy donors. Notes on the study in general: That first-cohort TCR clusters tended to co-occur in the 100 to 150 validation repertoires was found in a later analysis.

With regard to this clone: The antigen remains undetermined.

Measured with immunoSEQ multiplex PCR; TCRdb has only the in-frame clones, and not every one. The top ten clones hold 7.9% of a sample with 120,000 to 150,000 clones, around 90% of them seen once. CDR3 length equals 14 residues. CDR1 is SGHDT and CDR2 is YYEEEE in the germline V gene. V shed 2 bases and J 2 bases; nucleotides not matched to a gene: 3. Input material: PBMCs. The chain carries TRBV5-6 and TRBJ2-7; 8 positions agree with TRBD2. The source of this sequence is a woman aged 18-29 years in good health and CMV-seropositive. CDR3 region: CASSLRAGAYEQYF. CDR3 sequence (DNA): TGTGCCAGCAGCTTACGAGCGGGGGCCTACGAGCAGTACTTC.